The 16 T cell receptor beta chains reported below all come from one sample, sequenced in a study of blood T cell repertoires in COVID-19. The protocol was immunoSEQ multiplex PCR, while the TCRdb copy is restricted to in-frame clones and leaves out a portion. The sample shows 490,000 or so clones, roughly 88% of them seen only once. Sequencing was performed on PBMCs or T cells enriched from blood (not recorded which). These receptors came from a woman in her 40s who had recovered from COVID-19.

The V and J genes are TRBV5-4 and TRBJ1-3; D gene uncertain. The germline V gene encodes CDR1 SGHNT and CDR2 YYREEE (reference sequence). The ends were cut back, 4 bases at V and 0 bases at J, with 17 bases in the middle. The CDR3 totals 17 residues. DNA of the CDR3: TGTGCCAGCAGCATCGGAGGGCAGGCCTACTCTGGAAACACCATATATTTT. It yields the protein CASSIGGQAYSGNTIYF. Full variable domain (missing parts from reference TRBV5-4 and TRBJ1-3): ETGVTQSPTHLIKTRGQQVTLRCSSQSGHNTVSWYQQALGQGPQFIFQYYREEENGRGNFPPRFSGLQFPNYSSELNVNALELDDSALYLCASSIGGQAYSGNTIYFGEGSWLTVV.

The chain combines TRBV10-3 with TRBJ2-7; the match to TRBD2 covers 8 bases. CDR1 is ENHRY and CDR2 is SYGVKD in the germline V gene. V gave up 9 bases and J gave up 0 bases; unmatched junction bases: 10. The CDR3 is made up of 15 amino acids. In DNA, the CDR3 is TGTGCCATGGGGGTTGGGAGCGGGAGCTCCTACGAGCAGTACTTC. Its protein product is CAMGVGSGSSYEQYF.

The chain joins TRBV3-1 (or the pseudogene TRBV3-2) to TRBJ2-1; 13 bases are shared with TRBD2. The germline V gene encodes CDR1 LGHDT and CDR2 YNNKEL (reference sequence). V shed 4 bases, J shed 3 bases, and the junction held 6 bases outside the gene matches. The CDR3 runs to 17 residues. This chain's CDR3 is CASSLRTSGSNYNEQFF. CDR3 coding DNA: TGTGCCAGCAGCCTTCGGACTAGCGGGAGCAACTACAATGAGCAGTTCTTC.

The chain uses TRBV5-1 and TRBJ2-1; 9 bases are shared with TRBD2. The CDR3 covers 15 residues. V shed 1 base and J 6 bases; nucleotides not matched to a gene: 5. Germline values: CDR1 SGHRS, CDR2 YFSETQ. Here the CDR3 reads CASSLQAGGPNEQFF. The CDR3 coding sequence is TGCGCCAGCAGCTTGCAGGCGGGAGGGCCCAATGAGCAGTTCTTC.

The chain employs TRBV6-2 or TRBV6-3 and TRBJ1-2; 7 bases are a match to TRBD1. This CDR3 is built from 13 residues. Germline loops: CDR1 MNHEY, CDR2 SVGEGT. J lost 6 bases, V lost 0 bases, and 1 base had no gene match. This chain's CDR3 is CASSYSQGNGYTF. In DNA form, the CDR3 reads TGTGCCAGCAGTTACTCACAGGGGAATGGCTACACCTTC.

This chain joins TRBV4-2 and TRBJ2-2, with 7 bases matching TRBD2. Trimming took 4 bases from V and 4 from J; bases not matched to a gene: 12. In germline, CDR1 is LGHNA, CDR2 YNFKEQ. The CDR3 sequence is 17 residues long. For the CDR3, the DNA is TGTGCCAGCAGCCCTCAGAATACGGGAGGAGGCACCGGGGAGCTGTTTTTT. Translated, it gives CASSPQNTGGGTGELFF.

This clone turned up a few times. This chain joins TRBV7-9 and TRBJ2-1, with D possibly being TRBD1 (5 bases). Germline V gene sequence: CDR1 SEHNR, CDR2 FQNEAQ (reference sequence). This CDR3 spans 14 amino acids. Trimming removed 1 base at V and 8 bases at J, with 12 bases between. The DNA of the CDR3 is TGTGCCAGCAGCTTAGAGGCAGGGTGGTATGAGCAGTTCTTC. Translation: CASSLEAGWYEQFF.

The chain uses TRBV29-1 and TRBJ2-7; the match to TRBD1 covers 8 bases. The J segment lost 5 bases and the V segment lost 0 bases, leaving 3 bases of the junction unmatched. This CDR3 has 13 amino acids. The germline V gene encodes CDR1 SQVTM and CDR2 ANQGSEA. The CDR3 DNA is TGCAGCGTTGAAGATCCGGACAGGGACGAGCAGTACTTC. Residues: CSVEDPDRDEQYF.

The chain recombines TRBV30 with TRBJ1-2; 7 bases line up with TRBD1. The CDR3 extends over 10 amino acids. The trim removed 4 bases at V and 8 bases at J, leaving 1 base unmatched. Germline V CDR1 and CDR2: GTSNPN, SVGIG (reference sequence). CDR3 amino acids: CAWKTGGYTF. DNA of the CDR3: TGTGCCTGGAAGACAGGGGGCTACACCTTC.

The J gene is TRBJ1-2, the V gene TRBV9, with TRBD1 identical over 7 bases. Trimming at V came to 0 bases and at J to 2 bases, leaving 7 bases not matched to a gene. This CDR3 has 16 amino acids. CDR1 is SGDLS and CDR2 is YYNGEE in the germline V gene. CDR3 residues: CASSVEAGRGNYGYTF. The DNA for the CDR3 is TGTGCCAGCAGCGTAGAAGCGGGCAGGGGGAACTATGGCTACACCTTC.

V gene TRBV7-2 combines with J gene TRBJ1-2; no firm D call. The germline V gene encodes CDR1 SGHTA and CDR2 FQGNSA. There are 12 residues in the CDR3. Trimming took 5 bases from V and 8 from J, leaving 12 bases between them. The CDR3, as DNA: TGTGCCAGCAGCCTGCGGCCGGAAGGCTACACCTTC. Amino acids: CASSLRPEGYTF.

This clone was seen a single time. The V gene is TRBV30, the J gene TRBJ1-2; D unresolved. The germline V gene has CDR1 GTSNPN and CDR2 SVGIG (reference sequence). The V end was cut by 3 bases, the J end by 7 bases, with 6 bases between. The CDR3 length is 10 residues. CDR3 residues: CAWRRGGYTF. DNA of the CDR3: TGTGCCTGGAGGCGCGGTGGCTACACCTTC.

The sample holds a few counts of this clone. V is TRBV3-1 (or the pseudogene TRBV3-2) and J is TRBJ2-7; the match to TRBD2 covers 12 bases. The junction had 5 bases not matched to a gene; V was cut back by 4 bases and J by 1 base. Germline lookup yields CDR1 LGHDT and CDR2 YNNKEL (reference sequence). The CDR3 extends over 16 amino acids. Written as DNA, the CDR3 is TGTGCCAGCAGCCGCCGACTAGCGGGAGCGTCCTACGAGCAGTACTTC. This translates into CASSRRLAGASYEQYF.

This clone was seen a handful of times. The chain joins TRBV6-2 or TRBV6-3 to TRBJ1-1; a possible D gene is TRBD1 (5 bases). Germline-derived CDR1 and CDR2 are MNHEY and SVGEGT. Trimming cost V 5 bases and J 1 base, with 8 bases left between them. This CDR3 comprises 13 residues. As DNA, the CDR3 is TGTGCCAGCAGTAGCGGGGGGAACACTGAAGCTTTCTTT. Translation: CASSSGGNTEAFF.

This chain uses TRBV28 with TRBJ1-1; TRBD1 matches 7 bases. Germline values: CDR1 MDHEN, CDR2 SYDVKM. V lost 5 bases and J lost 5; bases outside the gene matches: 11. The CDR3 contains 15 residues. Here the CDR3 reads CASSPRWGQWTEAFF. The DNA for the CDR3 is TGTGCCAGCAGTCCACGGTGGGGACAGTGGACTGAAGCTTTCTTT.

This clone was recorded once. The rearrangement uses TRBV7-8 and TRBJ1-5; D is undetermined. V lost 1 base and J 7 bases, leaving 14 bases between the germline ends. The CDR3 covers 15 residues. Germline V lookup: CDR1 SGHVS, CDR2 FQNEAQ. Here the CDR3 DNA reads TGTGCCAGCAGCTTAGACAGAAGCCCGGGGCAGCCCCAGCATTTT. This translates into CASSLDRSPGQPQHF.